This T cell receptor beta chain was recovered during a study of T cell repertoires in aging, cancer and after chemotherapy. At the level of the study: Over several months to years, re-sampled healthy donor repertoires clearly shared clones. Study-level results: In healthy donors, age-related TCR diversity loss mainly reflected lost richness. Untreated cancer patients had significantly lower blood TCR diversity than age-matched healthy donors. Across the chemotherapy interval, each cancer cohort showed higher median generation probability, suggesting thymic rebound.

The CDR3 is 18 residues long. Germline CDR1 reads DFQATT; CDR2 reads SNEGSKA (reference sequence). Trimming took off 0 bases at V and 0 bases at J, with 17 bases between the two ends. Rearranged V-D-J TRB sequences were amplified with a mixed TRB-A/B primer pool. TCRdb processed the multiplex PCR reads anew with MiXCR; each CDR3 protein has one entry. Of nearly 11,000 distinct CDR3 sequences in the sample, 25% to 35% are singletons; the top ten hold 1.5% to 2%. Peripheral blood genomic DNA, not sorted cells or RNA, was the template. Regarding this clonotype: Its antigen is currently unknown.

This TCR was sampled from a human donor in good health. The specimen was blood. The chain employs TRBV20-1 and TRBJ1-4; TRBD1 might be the D (5 bases). The CDR3 loop is CSAREAPRVGSTNEKLFF. The CDR3 region has the DNA TGCAGTGCTAGAGAAGCCCCCAGGGTAGGGTCAACTAATGAAAAACTGTTTTTT.